Below are 27 T cell receptor beta chains sequenced from a single sample in a study of preoperative IRX-2 immunotherapy in early breast cancer. Libraries were prepared by immunoSEQ multiplex PCR; TCRdb keeps only in-frame clonotypes and omits some of them. The table lists 40,000 to 50,000 clones, 60% to 80% of them singletons. The treatment was: preoperative locoregional IRX-2 cytokine immunotherapy. The sample was tumor tissue, taken after IRX-2 immunotherapy. The receptor set was obtained from a human donor with breast cancer.

The chain couples TRBV19 to TRBJ2-2, with D hard to call. The V and J ends lost 7 bases and 8 bases respectively, with 14 bases between them. The germline V gene has CDR1 LNHDA and CDR2 SQIVND (reference sequence). This CDR3 contains 13 residues. This CDR3 is CASKGGNMGELFF. DNA of the CDR3: TGTGCCAGTAAGGGTGGCAACATGGGGGAGCTGTTTTTT. The full variable domain, with the rest looked up from reference TRBV19 and TRBJ2-2, is DGGITQSPKYLFRKEGQNVTLSCEQNLNHDAMYWYRQDPGQGLRLIYYSQIVNDFQKGDIAEGYSVSREKKESFPLTVTSAQKNPTAFYLCASKGGNMGELFFGEGSRLTVL.

This chain uses TRBV19 with TRBJ1-1; a weak D match, TRBD1 (5 bases). This CDR3 is 14 amino acids long. V lost 1 base, J lost 8 bases, and 14 bases lay in between. Per the germline V gene, CDR1 is LNHDA and CDR2 is SQIVND (reference sequence). CDR3 residues: CASSIAAGRWEAFF. The CDR3 DNA reads as TGTGCCAGTAGTATAGCGGCAGGGAGATGGGAAGCTTTCTTT.

The V gene is TRBV6-8, the J gene TRBJ2-7; tentatively, D is TRBD1 (6 bases). CDR3 length: 16 amino acids. Germline CDR1 and CDR2: MNHGY and SAAAGT. The V end lost 5 bases, the J end lost 5 bases, and 22 bases lay between the germline ends. CDR3 in DNA: TGTGCCAGCAGTGCAACCGGGTCAGCAGGGGCCCACGAGCAGTACTTC. It specifies CASSATGSAGAHEQYF.

This chain links TRBV29-1 with TRBJ2-7; D ambiguous. The V and J ends lost 3 bases and 3 bases respectively, with 12 bases between them. The length of the CDR3 is 13 residues. Germline V gives CDR1 SQVTM, CDR2 ANQGSEA. As DNA, the CDR3 is TGCAGCGTTGAGTTTCAGGAGATCTACGAGCAGTACTTC. This sequence encodes CSVEFQEIYEQYF.

This clone occurred a few times. The chain has TRBV5-1 and TRBJ2-6; 7 positions agree with TRBD2. This CDR3 comprises 16 residues. V lost 5 bases to trimming and J lost 2 bases; unmatched junction nucleotides: 7. Per germline, CDR1 SGHRS and CDR2 YFSETQ. The CDR3 DNA sequence: TGCGCCAGCAGTCTCCGGGGGGTTCCTGGGGCCAACGTCCTGACTTTC. This gives the protein CASSLRGVPGANVLTF.

The chain combines TRBV28 with TRBJ2-1; 9 nucleotides align to TRBD1. The CDR3 extends over 15 amino acids. The germline CDR1 and CDR2 sequences are MDHEN and SYDVKM. With V trimmed by 6 bases and J by 3 bases, 6 bases remained unmatched. The CDR3 DNA is TGTGCCAGCAGGGCCGGGACAGGGCGCTACAATGAGCAGTTCTTC. Encoded protein: CASRAGTGRYNEQFF.

V gene TRBV19 combines with J gene TRBJ2-1; 9 bases map to TRBD2. With V trimmed by 5 bases and J by 2 bases, 10 bases remained unmatched. The CDR3 loop spans 17 amino acids. Germline CDR1 LNHDA, CDR2 SQIVND (reference sequence). The CDR3 spells CASSPKTSGGTYNEQFF. The CDR3 region has the DNA TGTGCCAGTAGTCCCAAGACTAGCGGCGGGACCTACAATGAGCAGTTCTTC.

The rearrangement joins TRBV19 to TRBJ2-5; D assignment may be TRBD1 or TRBD2 (5 bases each). This CDR3 is built from 12 residues. Trimming left V 11 bases short and J 5 bases short, with 15 bases between. The germline V gene encodes CDR1 LNHDA and CDR2 SQIVND (reference sequence). The CDR3, as DNA: TGTGCCTCCTCCGGGGCTTCGGAGACCCAGTACTTC. It yields the protein CASSGASETQYF.

This sequence joins TRBV7-1 and TRBJ2-3; 8 bases fit TRBD1. TRBV7-1 is sorted into the ORF group, with uncertain function. V trimming: 5 bases; J trimming: 3 bases; junction bases outside the gene matches: 7. This CDR3 spans 15 amino acids. Written as DNA, the CDR3 is TGTGCCAGCAGCCGCTGGACAGGGAGGACAGATACGCAGTATTTT. This encodes CASSRWTGRTDTQYF.

V is TRBV7-1 and J is TRBJ2-7, with TRBD1 identical over 9 bases. TRBV7-1 is flagged as an ORF with uncertain function. The V and J ends lost 4 bases and 3 bases, in that order; junction bases with no gene match: 7. The CDR3 has 15 amino acids. CDR3 region: CASSFRDRAIYEQYF. The CDR3 DNA reads as TGTGCCAGCAGCTTTCGGGACAGGGCAATCTACGAGCAGTACTTC.

The J gene is TRBJ2-2, the V gene TRBV29-1, with a possible D match to TRBD1 (5 bases). Germline CDR1 and CDR2: SQVTM and ANQGSEA. Trimming removed 4 bases from V and 5 bases from J, with 11 bases in between. This CDR3 is 13 amino acids long. CDR3 sequence reads: CSVGQGLTGELFF. The CDR3 DNA is TGCAGCGTTGGGCAGGGCCTTACCGGGGAGCTGTTTTTT.

The rearrangement links TRBV19 to TRBJ1-5; tentative D call: TRBD1 (5 bases). Germline V gene data show CDR1 as LNHDA and CDR2 as SQIVND (reference sequence). V was cut by 3 bases and J by 2 bases, with 11 bases left in between. This CDR3 has 15 amino acids. The CDR3 region has the DNA TGTGCCAGTAGTATGAGCAGGGAAGGCAATCAGCCCCAGCATTTT. It yields the protein CASSMSREGNQPQHF.

This chain uses TRBV29-1 with TRBJ2-7; D may match TRBD1 or TRBD2 (5 bases each). The CDR3 is 13 amino acids. CDR1 is SQVTM and CDR2 is ANQGSEA in the germline V gene. Trimming took off 6 bases at V and 3 bases at J, with 15 bases between the two ends. The CDR3 nucleotides read TGCAGCGTCCGGGACGGAGGTTACTACGAGCAGTACTTC. Translation: CSVRDGGYYEQYF.

This chain connects TRBV2 to TRBJ2-1; no reliable D call. The CDR3 totals 12 residues. Trimming stripped 5 bases from V and 6 bases from J, with 8 bases between. Germline CDR1 and CDR2: SNHLY and FYNNEI. CDR3 protein: CASSRDGNEQFF. The CDR3 region has the DNA TGTGCCAGCAGTCGAGACGGCAATGAGCAGTTCTTC.

This clone has more than one count but fewer than ten. The rearrangement uses TRBV1 and TRBJ2-1. TRBV1 is a pseudogene locus. This CDR3 is 13 amino acids long. The CDR3 here is CASSRPNGNEQFF. The CDR3 nucleotides read TGCGCCAGCAGCCGGCCGAACGGCAATGAGCAGTTCTTC.

The chain uses TRBV29-1 and TRBJ2-7; TRBD1 agrees at 8 bases. CDR3 size: 15 residues. Germline V gene data show CDR1 as SQVTM and CDR2 as ANQGSEA. V was pared by 4 bases and J by 6 bases, with 14 bases of the junction left unmatched. CDR3 in amino acids: CSVGLRTGNMGEQYF. The CDR3 coding sequence is TGCAGCGTTGGTCTTCGGACAGGGAATATGGGCGAGCAGTACTTC.

This chain uses TRBV6-8 with TRBJ1-4; the match to TRBD1 covers 10 bases. This CDR3 has 17 amino acids. Trimming at V came to 2 bases and at J to 10 bases, leaving 13 bases not matched to a gene. Germline CDR1 MNHGY, CDR2 SAAAGT. The CDR3 DNA reads TGTGCCAGCAGTTACCCTACCTCGACAGGGGGCGCAGGAAAACTGTTTTTT. It yields the protein CASSYPTSTGGAGKLFF.

The chain links TRBV11-3 to TRBJ1-3; 12 nucleotides align to TRBD1. The germline V gene encodes CDR1 SGHNT and CDR2 YENEEA. The CDR3 runs to 16 residues. J gave up 4 bases and V 5 bases, and 6 bases lay outside the gene matches. CDR3 nucleotide sequence: TGTGCCAGCAGCGCGGGACAGGGGGCTGCCGGAAACACCATATATTTT. Translation gives CASSAGQGAAGNTIYF.

This clone was detected only a few times. The V and J genes are TRBV6-8 and TRBJ1-3, with 8 bases lining up with TRBD1. CDR1 is MNHGY and CDR2 is SAAAGT in the germline V gene. Trimming at V came to 7 bases and at J to 4 bases, leaving 12 bases not matched to a gene. This CDR3 contains 16 residues. CDR3 nucleotide sequence: TGTGCCAGCACCTCCTCCGGACAGGGTTCAGGAAACACCATATATTTT. It yields the protein CASTSSGQGSGNTIYF.

The rearrangement uses TRBV15 and TRBJ1-5; maybe TRBD1 (6 bases). The V and J ends lost 1 base and 8 bases respectively, with 15 bases between them. The CDR3 totals 15 residues. Germline loops: CDR1 LNHNV, CDR2 YYDKDF (reference sequence). CDR3 residues: CATSRGGTSGEPQHF. The CDR3 bases are TGTGCCACCAGCAGAGGGGGGACATCCGGGGAGCCCCAGCATTTT.

J is TRBJ1-5 and V is TRBV5-1; D is undetermined. Germline V gives CDR1 SGHRS, CDR2 YFSETQ. The CDR3 length is 14 residues. Trimming took 4 bases from V and 4 from J, leaving 12 bases between them. CDR3 amino acids: CASSPGESNQPQHF. The CDR3 bases are TGCGCCAGCAGCCCTGGGGAATCTAATCAGCCCCAGCATTTT.

The chain carries TRBV28 and TRBJ2-1, with TRBD2 matching 14 bases. Germline CDR1 is MDHEN and CDR2 is SYDVKM. V lost 5 bases to trimming and J lost 5 bases; unmatched junction nucleotides: 14. This CDR3 has 19 residues. CDR3 in DNA: TGTGCCAGCAGTCCTTATTCTGGACTAGCGGGAGGAGGGGACAATGAGCAGTTCTTC. Translated, it gives CASSPYSGLAGGGDNEQFF.

The CDR3 sequence: CASSGTVEAFF. The CDR3 nucleotides are TGTGCCAGTAGCGGGACGGTTGAAGCTTTCTTT. V is TRBV19 and J is TRBJ1-1; tentatively, D is TRBD1 (5 bases). Germline-derived CDR1 and CDR2 are LNHDA and SQIVND (reference sequence). V dropped 6 bases and J dropped 7 bases, with 9 bases sitting between them. CDR3 length equals 11 residues.

The J gene is TRBJ2-7, the V gene TRBV6-7; the match to TRBD2 covers 7 bases. Being an ORF, TRBV6-7 has a function that is uncertain. The CDR3 extends over 14 amino acids. J lost 3 bases, V lost 5 bases, and 7 bases had no gene match. The CDR3 region is CASSELERGYEQYF. CDR3 coding DNA: TGTGCCAGCAGTGAACTAGAGCGGGGCTACGAGCAGTACTTC.

This chain links TRBV1 with TRBJ2-3; the table assigns TRBD1, which was not confirmed against the DNA. TRBV1 is described as a pseudogene. The CDR3 runs 18 residues. DNA for the CDR3: TGCGCCAGCAGCCAAGTGGGCGGCAGGGACAGGGGGCAAGATACGCAGTATTTT. This sequence encodes CASSQVGGRDRGQDTQYF.

V is TRBV11-3 and J is TRBJ1-2, with TRBD1 identical over 8 bases. Trimming cost V 3 bases and J 6 bases; bases outside gene matches: 6. This CDR3 has 14 amino acids. In germline, CDR1 is SGHNT, CDR2 YENEEA. The DNA for the CDR3 is TGTGCCAGCAGCTTGTACGACAGGGGCCATGGCTACACCTTC. Translation gives CASSLYDRGHGYTF. The variable domain in full, with the rest retrieved from reference TRBV11-3 and TRBJ1-2, is EAGVVQSPRYKIIEKKQPVAFWCNPISGHNTLYWYLQNLGQGPELLIRYENEEAVDDSQLPKDRFSAERLKGVDSTLKIQPAELGDSAVYLCASSLYDRGHGYTFGSGTRLTVV.

J is TRBJ2-3 and V is TRBV28; D is unresolved. Between the trimmed V and J ends, which lost 3 bases and 0 bases, there was a span of 10 bases. Germline lookup yields CDR1 MDHEN and CDR2 SYDVKM. The CDR3 totals 15 residues. CDR3 residues: CASSFVGPSTDTQYF. The CDR3 nucleotides are TGTGCCAGCAGTTTTGTAGGACCGAGCACAGATACGCAGTATTTT.